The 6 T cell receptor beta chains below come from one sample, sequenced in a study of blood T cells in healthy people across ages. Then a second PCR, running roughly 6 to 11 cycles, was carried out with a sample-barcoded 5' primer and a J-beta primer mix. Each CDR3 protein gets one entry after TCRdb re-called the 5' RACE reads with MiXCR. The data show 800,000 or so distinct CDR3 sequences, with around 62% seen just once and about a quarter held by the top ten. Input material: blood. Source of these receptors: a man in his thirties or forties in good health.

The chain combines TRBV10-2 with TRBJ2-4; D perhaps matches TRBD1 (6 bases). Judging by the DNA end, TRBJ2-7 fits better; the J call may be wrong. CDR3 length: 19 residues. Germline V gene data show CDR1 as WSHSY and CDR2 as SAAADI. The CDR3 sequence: CASSESIRSLGQSPYEQYF. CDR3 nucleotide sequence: TGCGCCAGCAGTGAGTCGATCCGAAGCTTAGGACAGAGCCCCTACGAGCAGTACTTC.

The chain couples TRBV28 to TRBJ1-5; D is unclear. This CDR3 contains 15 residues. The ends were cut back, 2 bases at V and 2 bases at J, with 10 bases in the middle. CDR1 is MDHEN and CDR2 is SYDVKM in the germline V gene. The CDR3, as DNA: TGTGCCAGCAGTTTAAGGGTCGGGGGCAATCAGCCCCAGCATTTT. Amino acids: CASSLRVGGNQPQHF. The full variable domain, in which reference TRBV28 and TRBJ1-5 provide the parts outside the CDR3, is DVKVTQSSRYLVKRTGEKVFLECVQDMDHENMFWYRQDPGLGLRLIYFSYDVKMKEKGDIPEGYSVSREKKERFSLILESASTNQTSMYLCASSLRVGGNQPQHFGDGTRLSIL.

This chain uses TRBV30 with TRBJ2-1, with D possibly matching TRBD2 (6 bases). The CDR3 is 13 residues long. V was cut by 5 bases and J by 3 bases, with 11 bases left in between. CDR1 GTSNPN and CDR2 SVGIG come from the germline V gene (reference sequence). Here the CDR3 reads CAWGRSVYNEQFF. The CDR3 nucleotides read TGTGCCTGGGGGAGGAGTGTCTACAATGAGCAGTTCTTC. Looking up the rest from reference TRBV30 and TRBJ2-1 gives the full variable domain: SQTIHQWPATLVQPVGSPLSLECTVEGTSNPNLYWYRQAAGRGLQLLFYSVGIGQISSEVPQNLSASRPQDRQFILSSKKLLLSDSGFYLCAWGRSVYNEQFFGPGTRLTVL.

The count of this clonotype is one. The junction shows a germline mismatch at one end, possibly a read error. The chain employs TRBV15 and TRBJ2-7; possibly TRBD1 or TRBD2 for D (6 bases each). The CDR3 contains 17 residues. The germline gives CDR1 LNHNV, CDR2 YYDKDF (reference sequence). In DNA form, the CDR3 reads TGTGCCACCAGTAGAGATAGGGGGGTCATAAGCTCCTACGAGCAGTACTTC. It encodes CATSRDRGVISSYEQYF.

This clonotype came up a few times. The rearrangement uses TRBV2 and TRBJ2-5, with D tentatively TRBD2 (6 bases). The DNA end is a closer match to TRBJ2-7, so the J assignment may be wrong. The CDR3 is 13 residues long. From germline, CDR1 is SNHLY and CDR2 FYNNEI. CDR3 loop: CASTVGGLYEQYF. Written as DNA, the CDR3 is TGTGCCAGCACCGTGGGGGGACTCTACGAGCAGTACTTC.

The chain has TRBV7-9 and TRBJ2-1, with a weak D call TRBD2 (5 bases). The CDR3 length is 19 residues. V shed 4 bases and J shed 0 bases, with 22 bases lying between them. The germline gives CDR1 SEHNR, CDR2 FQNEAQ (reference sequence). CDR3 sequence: CASSSTRLGLRFSYNEQFF. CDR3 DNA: TGTGCCAGCAGCTCCACTAGGTTGGGCTTGCGGTTCTCCTACAATGAGCAGTTCTTC.